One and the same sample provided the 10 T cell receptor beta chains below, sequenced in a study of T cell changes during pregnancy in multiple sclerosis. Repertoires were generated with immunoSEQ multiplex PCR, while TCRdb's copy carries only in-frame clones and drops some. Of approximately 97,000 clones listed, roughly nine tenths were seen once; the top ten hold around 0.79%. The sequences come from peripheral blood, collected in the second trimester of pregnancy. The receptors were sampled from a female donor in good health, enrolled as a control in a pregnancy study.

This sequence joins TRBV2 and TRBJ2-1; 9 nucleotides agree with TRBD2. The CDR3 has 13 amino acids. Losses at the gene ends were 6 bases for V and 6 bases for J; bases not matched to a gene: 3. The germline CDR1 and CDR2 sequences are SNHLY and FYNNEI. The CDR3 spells CASRDSGGNEQFF. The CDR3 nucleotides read TGTGCCAGCAGAGATAGCGGGGGCAATGAGCAGTTCTTC.

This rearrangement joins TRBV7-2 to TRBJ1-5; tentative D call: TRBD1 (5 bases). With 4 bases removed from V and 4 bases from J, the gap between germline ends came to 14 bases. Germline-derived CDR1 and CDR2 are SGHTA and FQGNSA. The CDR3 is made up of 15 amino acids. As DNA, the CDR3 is TGTGCCAGCAGCTATACACCGGGGGGGAATCAGCCCCAGCATTTT. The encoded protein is CASSYTPGGNQPQHF.

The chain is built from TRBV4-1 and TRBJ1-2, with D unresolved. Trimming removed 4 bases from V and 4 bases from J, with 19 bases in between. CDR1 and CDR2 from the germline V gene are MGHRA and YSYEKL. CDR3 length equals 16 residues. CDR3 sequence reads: CASSPNTYTELYGYTF. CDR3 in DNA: TGCGCCAGCAGCCCGAACACATATACAGAACTCTATGGCTACACCTTC.

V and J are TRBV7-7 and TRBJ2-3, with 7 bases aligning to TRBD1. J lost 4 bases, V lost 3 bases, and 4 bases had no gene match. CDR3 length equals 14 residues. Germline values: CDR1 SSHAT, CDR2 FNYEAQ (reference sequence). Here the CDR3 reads CASSLTGFPDTQYF. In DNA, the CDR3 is TGTGCCAGCAGCTTGACAGGGTTCCCAGATACGCAGTATTTT.

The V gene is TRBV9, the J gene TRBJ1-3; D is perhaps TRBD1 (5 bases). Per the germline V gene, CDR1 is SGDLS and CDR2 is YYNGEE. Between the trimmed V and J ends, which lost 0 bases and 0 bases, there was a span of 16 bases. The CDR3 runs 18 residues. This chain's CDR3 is CASSVVAWAGVSGNTIYF. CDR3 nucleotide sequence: TGTGCCAGCAGCGTAGTTGCCTGGGCGGGGGTCTCTGGAAACACCATATATTTT.

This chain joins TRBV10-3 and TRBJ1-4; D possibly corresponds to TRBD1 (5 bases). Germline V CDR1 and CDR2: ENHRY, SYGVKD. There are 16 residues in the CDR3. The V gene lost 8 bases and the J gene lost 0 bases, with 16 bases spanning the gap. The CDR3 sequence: CAIETGGGTTNEKLFF. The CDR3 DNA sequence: TGTGCCATCGAAACCGGGGGGGGGACAACTAATGAAAAACTGTTTTTT.

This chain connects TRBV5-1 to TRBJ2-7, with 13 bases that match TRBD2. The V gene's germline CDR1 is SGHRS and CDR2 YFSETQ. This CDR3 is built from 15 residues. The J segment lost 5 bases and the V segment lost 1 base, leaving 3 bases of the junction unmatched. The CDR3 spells CASSLWGTSGDEQYF. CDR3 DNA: TGCGCCAGCAGCTTGTGGGGGACTAGCGGGGACGAGCAGTACTTC.

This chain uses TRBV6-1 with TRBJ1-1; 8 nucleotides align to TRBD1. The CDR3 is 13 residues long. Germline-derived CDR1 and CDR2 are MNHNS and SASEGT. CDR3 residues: CAEAQGAGTEAFF. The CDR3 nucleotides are TGTGCAGAAGCCCAGGGGGCAGGCACTGAAGCTTTCTTT.

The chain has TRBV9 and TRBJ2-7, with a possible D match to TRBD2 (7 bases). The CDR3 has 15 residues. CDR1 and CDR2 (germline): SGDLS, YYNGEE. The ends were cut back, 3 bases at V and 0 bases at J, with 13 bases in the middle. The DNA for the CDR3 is TGTGCCAGCAGCGAGGGGGGGTGGAACTCCTACGAGCAGTACTTC. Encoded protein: CASSEGGWNSYEQYF.

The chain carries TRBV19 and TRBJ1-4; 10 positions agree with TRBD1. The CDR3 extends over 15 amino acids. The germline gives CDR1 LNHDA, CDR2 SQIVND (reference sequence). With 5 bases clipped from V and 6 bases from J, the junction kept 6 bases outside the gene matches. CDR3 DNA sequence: TGTGCCAGTAGTCCCCCCGGGACAGGGGATGAAAAACTGTTTTTT. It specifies CASSPPGTGDEKLFF. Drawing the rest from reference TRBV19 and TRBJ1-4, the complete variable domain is DGGITQSPKYLFRKEGQNVTLSCEQNLNHDAMYWYRQDPGQGLRLIYYSQIVNDFQKGDIAEGYSVSREKKESFPLTVTSAQKNPTAFYLCASSPPGTGDEKLFFGSGTQLSVL.